The following is a TCR beta chain sequence with its context. Its antigen is not known. Germline V gives CDR1 MNHNY, CDR2 SVGAGI (reference sequence). The V gene end was trimmed by 6 bases and the J gene end by 9 bases; junction bases not matched to a gene: 17. The CDR3 has 17 residues. Some clones are missing from TCRdb's copy, which holds only in-frame ones; the method was immunoSEQ multiplex PCR. The repertoire holds about 130,000 clones, with 80% to 95% as singletons. The source of the sample is a study of T cell responses to AZD1222 COVID-19 vaccine. General observations from the study: At study baseline, merely a handful of AZD1222 recipients were seropositive.

Sequences were derived from peripheral blood, sampled 28 days after the second AZD1222 dose. This chain joins TRBV6-6 and TRBJ1-6; 7 positions match TRBD1. The TCR was taken from an adult who received the AZD1222 COVID-19 vaccine. CDR3 DNA: TGTGCCAGCAGCCGATCTCCTGGGACAGAAGGAAGTTCACCCCTCCACTTT. Amino acids: CASSRSPGTEGSSPLHF.